This paragraph reports one T cell receptor beta chain. These data are taken from a study of blood T cell repertoires in COVID-19. Looked up from germline, CDR1 is SNHLY and CDR2 is FYNNEI. This CDR3 is built from 12 residues. V lost 8 bases to trimming and J lost 1 base, with 6 bases between them. Produced via immunoSEQ multiplex PCR; TCRdb's table is partial and in-frame only. Of some 65,000 clones listed, 85% to 90% are singletons. Sequenced: peripheral blood. This sequence was found in a man older than 75 with acute or convalescent COVID-19. The J gene is TRBJ1-5, the V gene TRBV2; no definite D call. CDR3 in amino acids: CASRGSNQPQHF. The DNA for the CDR3 is TGTGCCAGCCGAGGGAGCAATCAGCCCCAGCATTTT.